This TCR beta chain is drawn from a study of T cell repertoires in cytomegalovirus infection. Looking at the study overall: An indication of both CMV infection and matching HLA type came from public TCR beta signatures.

MiXCR, run by TCRdb on the reads, gives a single entry per CDR3 protein. The sample lists approximately 630,000 distinct CDR3 sequences; approximately 24% were seen once. General study results and limits: Dominating the ex vivo response were TCR beta clonotypes that were CMV-specific and HLA-C-restricted. Identification of carriers of CMV plus the relevant HLA was performed using cumulative public TCR beta family frequency.

This CDR3 contains 12 residues. V dropped 0 bases and J dropped 8 bases, with 7 bases sitting between them. The germline V gene encodes CDR1 LNHNV and CDR2 YYDKDF (reference sequence). The sample holds a few counts of this clonotype. The antigen is undetermined. The clonotype was recovered from a human donor in good health (CMV status not recorded). Some clones in this sample may be carry-over from other donors' samples. Sequenced input: CD8+ T cells from PBMCs. The chain uses TRBV15 and TRBJ1-2; no clear D. CDR3 residues: CATSRDAAGYTF. Written as DNA, the CDR3 is TGTGCCACCAGCAGAGATGCCGCAGGCTACACCTTC.